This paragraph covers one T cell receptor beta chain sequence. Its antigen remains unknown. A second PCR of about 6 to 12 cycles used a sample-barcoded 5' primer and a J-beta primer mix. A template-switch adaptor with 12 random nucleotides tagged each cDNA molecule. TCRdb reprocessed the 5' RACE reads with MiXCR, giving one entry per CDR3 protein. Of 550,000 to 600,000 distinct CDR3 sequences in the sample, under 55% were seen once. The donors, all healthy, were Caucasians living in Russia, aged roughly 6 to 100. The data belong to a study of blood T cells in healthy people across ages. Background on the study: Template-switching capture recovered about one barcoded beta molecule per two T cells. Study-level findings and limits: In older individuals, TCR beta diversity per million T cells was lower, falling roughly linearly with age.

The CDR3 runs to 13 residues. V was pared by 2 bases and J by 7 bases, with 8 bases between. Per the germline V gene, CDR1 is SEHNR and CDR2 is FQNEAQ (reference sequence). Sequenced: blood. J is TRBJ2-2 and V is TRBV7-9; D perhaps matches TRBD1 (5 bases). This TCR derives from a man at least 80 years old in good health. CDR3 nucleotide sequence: TGTGCCAGCAGCTTAATAAGGGGCGGGGAGCTGTTTTTT. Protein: CASSLIRGGELFF. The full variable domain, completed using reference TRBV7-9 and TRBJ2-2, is DTGVSQNPRHKITKRGQNVTFRCDPISEHNRLYWYRQTLGQGPEFLTYFQNEAQLEKSRLLSDRFSAERPKGSFSTLEIQRTEQGDSAMYLCASSLIRGGELFFGEGSRLTVL.